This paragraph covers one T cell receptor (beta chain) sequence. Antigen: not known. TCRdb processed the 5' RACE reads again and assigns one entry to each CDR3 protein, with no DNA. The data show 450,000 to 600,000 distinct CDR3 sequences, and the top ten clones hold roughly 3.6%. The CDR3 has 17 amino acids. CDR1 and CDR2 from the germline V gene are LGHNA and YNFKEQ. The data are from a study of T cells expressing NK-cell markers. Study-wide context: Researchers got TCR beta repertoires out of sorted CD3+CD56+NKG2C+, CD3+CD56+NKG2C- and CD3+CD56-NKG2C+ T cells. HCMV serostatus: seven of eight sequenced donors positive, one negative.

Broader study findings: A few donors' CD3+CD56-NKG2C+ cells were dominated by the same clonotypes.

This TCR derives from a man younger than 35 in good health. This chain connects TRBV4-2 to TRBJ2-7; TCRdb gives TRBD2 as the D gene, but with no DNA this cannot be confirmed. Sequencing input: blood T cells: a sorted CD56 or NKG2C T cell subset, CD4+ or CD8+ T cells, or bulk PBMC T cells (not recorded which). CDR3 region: CASSREREGLSSYEQYF.